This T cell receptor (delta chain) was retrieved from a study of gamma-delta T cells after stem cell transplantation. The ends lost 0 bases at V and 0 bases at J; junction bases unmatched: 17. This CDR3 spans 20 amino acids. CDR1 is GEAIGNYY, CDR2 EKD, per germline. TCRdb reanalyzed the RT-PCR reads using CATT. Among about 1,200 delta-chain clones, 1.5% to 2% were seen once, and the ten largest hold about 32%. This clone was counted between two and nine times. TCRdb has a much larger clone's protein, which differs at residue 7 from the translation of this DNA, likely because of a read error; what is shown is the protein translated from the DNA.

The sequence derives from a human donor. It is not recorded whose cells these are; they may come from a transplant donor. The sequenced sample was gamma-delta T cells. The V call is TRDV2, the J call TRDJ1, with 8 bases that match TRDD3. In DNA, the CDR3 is TGTGCCTGTGACACCCCCCATTCCTGGGGGACCGAATTGTACACCGATAAACTCATCTTT. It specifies CACDTPHSWGTELYTDKLIF.